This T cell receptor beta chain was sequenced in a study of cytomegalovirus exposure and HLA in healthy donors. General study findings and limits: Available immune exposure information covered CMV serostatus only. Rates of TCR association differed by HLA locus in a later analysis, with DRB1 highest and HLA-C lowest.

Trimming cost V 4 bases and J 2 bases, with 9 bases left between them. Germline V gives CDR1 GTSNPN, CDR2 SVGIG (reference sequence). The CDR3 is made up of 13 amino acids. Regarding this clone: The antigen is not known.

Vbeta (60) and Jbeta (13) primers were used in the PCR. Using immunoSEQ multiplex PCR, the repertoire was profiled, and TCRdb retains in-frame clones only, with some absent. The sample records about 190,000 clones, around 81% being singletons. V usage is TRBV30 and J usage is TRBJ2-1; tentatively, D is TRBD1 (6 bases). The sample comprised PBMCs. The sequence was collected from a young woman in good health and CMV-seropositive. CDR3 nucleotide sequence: TGTGCCTGGAATCAGGGGCCCTACAATGAGCAGTTCTTC. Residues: CAWNQGPYNEQFF.